The clone carrying this T cell receptor beta chain appeared a single time. These data come from a study of blood T cell repertoires in COVID-19. Across the whole study: Samples representing acute and convalescent COVID-19 were sourced from the United States, Italy and Spain. T cells, B-cell-depleted T cells, or PBMCs provided the cDNA or gDNA that served as material.

V was cut by 0 bases and J by 4 bases, with 11 bases left in between. Germline CDR1 reads SGHKS; CDR2 reads YYEKEE (reference sequence). CDR3 length: 15 residues. In the authors' methods: Amplification from reference gene primers served as the basis for estimated nucleated cell counts. Sequencing was performed with immunoSEQ multiplex PCR; in TCRdb, only in-frame clones are kept and a portion is missing. V, J and clone size are taken as reported in that table, and D and trimming were inferred from the DNA itself. The table has 250,000 to 350,000 clones, roughly 88% seen once. Sequencing was done on a sample of peripheral blood. This receptor was taken from a man aged 18 to 35 with active or convalescent COVID-19. This chain joins TRBV5-5 and TRBJ2-1; D remains ambiguous. CDR3 DNA sequence: TGTGCCAGCAGCTTGGACGCCGGTTATTACAATGAGCAGTTCTTC. The encoded protein is CASSLDAGYYNEQFF.